The present entry profiles one T cell receptor beta chain with its context. The assay was immunoSEQ multiplex PCR, and TCRdb's table has in-frame clones only and misses some. The sample contains approximately 23,000 clones, approximately 40% of which appear only once. This entry comes from a study of graft-versus-host responses after intestinal transplantation. Study-wide results and limits: Individuals who had graft-donor T cell macrochimerism had allografts that showed high graft-versus-host to host-versus-graft clonal ratios.

The culture paired approximately 200,000 irradiated violet-dye-labeled stimulators with approximately 200,000 CFSE-labeled responders. V gave up 4 bases and J gave up 2 bases, with 18 bases separating them. CDR1 and CDR2 from the germline V gene are SGHVS and FNYEAQ. The CDR3 contains 16 residues. The material sequenced was alloreactive CD8+ T cells from a mixed lymphocyte reaction culture, taken before transplantation. Noted subset: CFSE-low proliferating T cells sorted from roughly 6-day pre-transplant mixed lymphocyte reaction (GvH or HvG direction). The gene calls are TRBV7-6 and TRBJ2-7; D is undetermined. The clonotype comes from a human patient who was an organ donor for intestinal transplantation. The CDR3 loop reads CASSSKLRPYPYEQYF. In DNA form, the CDR3 reads TGTGCCAGCAGCTCGAAACTCAGGCCCTACCCCTACGAGCAGTACTTC.